The text below deals with one T cell receptor beta chain. Given a much more abundant clone one base away, this may be a read error. Germline V gene data show CDR1 as SGHKS and CDR2 as YYEKEE (reference sequence). The CDR3 has 13 amino acids. TCRdb redid the clone calls on the PCR reads using MiXCR. The sample holds some 15,000 clones, 9.5% to 15% seen once. Until they underwent thyroid surgery, no patient had received any treatment. The data belong to a study of metastatic and nonmetastatic thyroid tumors. What was sequenced was blood. The TCR was taken from a female donor with papillary thyroid cancer or a benign thyroid nodule (not recorded which). Some clones in this sample may be carry-over from other donors' samples. This sequence joins TRBV5-5 and TRBJ2-5, with no clear D. The CDR3 loop reads CASSKRLDETHYF. The CDR3 DNA is TGTGCCAGCAGCAAAAGACTTGACGAGACCCATTACTTC.